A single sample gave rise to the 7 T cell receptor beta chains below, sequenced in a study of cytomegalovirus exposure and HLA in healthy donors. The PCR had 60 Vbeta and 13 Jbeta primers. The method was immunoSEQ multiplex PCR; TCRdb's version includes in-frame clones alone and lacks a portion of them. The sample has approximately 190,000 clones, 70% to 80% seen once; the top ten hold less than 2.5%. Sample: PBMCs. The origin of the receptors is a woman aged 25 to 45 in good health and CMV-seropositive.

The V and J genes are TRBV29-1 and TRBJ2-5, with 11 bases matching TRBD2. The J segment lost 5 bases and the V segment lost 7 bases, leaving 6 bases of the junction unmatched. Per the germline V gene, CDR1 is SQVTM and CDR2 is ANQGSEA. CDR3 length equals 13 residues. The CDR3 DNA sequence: TGCAGCGGGAGACTAGCGGGAACGGAGACCCAGTACTTC. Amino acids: CSGRLAGTETQYF.

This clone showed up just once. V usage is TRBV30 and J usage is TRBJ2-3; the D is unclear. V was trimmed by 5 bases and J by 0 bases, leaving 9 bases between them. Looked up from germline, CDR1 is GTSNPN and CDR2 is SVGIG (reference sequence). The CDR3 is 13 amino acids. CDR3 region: CAWQVSSTDTQYF. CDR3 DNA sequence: TGTGCCTGGCAGGTCTCTAGCACAGATACGCAGTATTTT.

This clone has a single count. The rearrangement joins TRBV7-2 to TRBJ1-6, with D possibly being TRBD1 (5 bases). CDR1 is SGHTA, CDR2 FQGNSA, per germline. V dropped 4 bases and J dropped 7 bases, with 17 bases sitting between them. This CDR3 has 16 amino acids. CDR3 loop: CASSSTPRQYNSPLHF. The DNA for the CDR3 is TGTGCCAGCAGCTCTACCCCGAGACAGTACAATTCACCCCTCCACTTT.

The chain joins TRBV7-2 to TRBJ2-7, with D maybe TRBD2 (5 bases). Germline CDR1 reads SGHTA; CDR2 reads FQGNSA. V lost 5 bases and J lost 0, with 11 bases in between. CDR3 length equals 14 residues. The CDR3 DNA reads TGTGCCAGCAGCCCCCGGGAAAGCTCCTACGAGCAGTACTTC. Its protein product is CASSPRESSYEQYF.

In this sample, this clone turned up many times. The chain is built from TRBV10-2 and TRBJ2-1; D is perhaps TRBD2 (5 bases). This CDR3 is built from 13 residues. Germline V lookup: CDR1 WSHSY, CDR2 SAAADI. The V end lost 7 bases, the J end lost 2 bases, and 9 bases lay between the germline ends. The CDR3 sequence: CASNIGTYNEQFF. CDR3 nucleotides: TGCGCCAGCAATATCGGGACCTACAATGAGCAGTTCTTC.

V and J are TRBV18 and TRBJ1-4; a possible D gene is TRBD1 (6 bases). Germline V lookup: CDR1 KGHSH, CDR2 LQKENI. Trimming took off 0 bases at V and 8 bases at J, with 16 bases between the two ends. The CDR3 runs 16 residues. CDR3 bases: TGTGCCAGCTCACCACCGATTTCAGGGGTAGGGGAAAAACTGTTTTTT. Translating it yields CASSPPISGVGEKLFF.

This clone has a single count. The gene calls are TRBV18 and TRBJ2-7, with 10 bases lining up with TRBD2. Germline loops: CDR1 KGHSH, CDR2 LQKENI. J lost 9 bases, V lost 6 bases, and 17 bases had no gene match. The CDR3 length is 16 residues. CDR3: CASSPPSTSGIAGQYF. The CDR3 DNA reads TGTGCCAGCTCCCCCCCATCAACTAGCGGGATAGCGGGGCAGTACTTC.